The 28 T cell receptor beta chains given below trace back to one sample, sequenced in a study of Ad26.COV2.S vaccination and SARS-CoV-2 variants. Treatment of the sample: some 20 received Ad26.COV2.S at low or high dose, single or two shots; about 5 received placebo; per-sample allocation not given. The investigators took samples on day 63 after the first vaccine or placebo injection. Clones were sequenced by immunoSEQ multiplex PCR, and TCRdb holds only the in-frame ones, with some missing. This table has fewer than 500,000 clones, about 90% appearing once. The sequenced sample was peripheral blood, obtained in a trial of Ad26.COV2.S vaccine versus placebo. The receptor source for this set is a person aged 18-65 years who received the Ad26.COV2.S COVID-19 vaccine or a placebo.

This chain uses TRBV19 with TRBJ2-1, with a tentative D call TRBD2 (6 bases). Trimming removed 6 bases at V and 0 bases at J, with 15 bases between. From germline, CDR1 is LNHDA and CDR2 SQIVND (reference sequence). The CDR3 is 16 amino acids. CDR3 sequence (DNA): TGTGCCAGTAGACCCACTAGCACAAGCTCCTACAATGAGCAGTTCTTC. Encoded protein: CASRPTSTSSYNEQFF.

The chain has TRBV6-2 or TRBV6-3 and TRBJ2-1; TRBD2 agrees at 7 bases. The CDR3 runs to 16 residues. The ends lost 6 bases at V and 9 bases at J; junction bases unmatched: 17. CDR1 MNHEY and CDR2 SVGEGT come from the germline V gene. The CDR3 DNA is TGTGCCAGCAGCCCCTCAGCGGGAACAATGATGGGTGAGCAGTTCTTC. Translating it yields CASSPSAGTMMGEQFF.

This clone is a singleton in its sample. The rearrangement uses TRBV24-1 and TRBJ2-1, with D perhaps TRBD2 (5 bases). The CDR3 is made up of 16 amino acids. CDR1 and CDR2 (germline): KGHDR, SFDVKD. Trimming removed 4 bases from V and 0 bases from J, with 12 bases in between. The CDR3 sequence is CATSERAVLSYNEQFF. As DNA, the CDR3 is TGTGCCACCAGTGAAAGAGCGGTCCTCTCCTACAATGAGCAGTTCTTC.

The gene calls are TRBV13 and TRBJ2-3; 14 bases agree with TRBD2. There are 20 residues in the CDR3. Germline V CDR1 and CDR2: PRHDT, FYEKMQ (reference sequence). V lost 5 bases, J lost 0 bases, and 13 bases stayed unmatched. The CDR3 is CASSRPGTSGSLGSTDTQYF. The CDR3 region has the DNA TGTGCCAGCAGCCGGCCCGGGACTAGCGGGAGTTTGGGGAGCACAGATACGCAGTATTTT.

In nucleotides, the CDR3 is TGTGCCAGCTCACCATCTTTTGGACTAGCGGGAGGAGACAATGAGCAGTTCTTC. This translates into CASSPSFGLAGGDNEQFF. The gene calls are TRBV18 and TRBJ2-1; TRBD2 matches 14 bases. This CDR3 is 18 amino acids long. J gave up 5 bases and V 2 bases, and 8 bases lay outside the gene matches. Germline loops: CDR1 KGHSH, CDR2 LQKENI.

This chain links TRBV28 with TRBJ2-7; 9 bases match TRBD1. Germline trimming cut 6 bases from V and 5 bases from J; bases unmatched to any gene: 5. CDR1 is MDHEN and CDR2 is SYDVKM in the germline V gene. The CDR3 extends over 13 amino acids. In DNA, the CDR3 is TGTGCCAGCAGGACAGGGGGGATTGACGAGCAGTACTTC. Translated, it gives CASRTGGIDEQYF.

The gene calls are TRBV18 and TRBJ2-3; 7 nucleotides agree with TRBD1. V gave up 2 bases and J gave up 6 bases; unmatched junction bases: 8. The V gene's germline CDR1 is KGHSH and CDR2 LQKENI. This CDR3 has 15 residues. The CDR3 loop reads CASSPGSGGADTQYF. CDR3 DNA sequence: TGTGCCAGCTCACCAGGCTCAGGGGGAGCCGATACGCAGTATTTT.

In its sample, this clone was seen once. V and J are TRBV4-3 and TRBJ1-1; tentatively, D is TRBD1 (5 bases). This CDR3 contains 16 residues. From germline, CDR1 is LGHNA and CDR2 YSLEER. The ends were cut back, 0 bases at V and 2 bases at J, with 13 bases in the middle. CDR3 region: CASSQDGAGLNTEAFF. Written as DNA, the CDR3 is TGCGCCAGCAGCCAAGACGGCGCAGGGCTCAACACTGAAGCTTTCTTT.

CDR3 sequence: CASSLVMIAGGAGLQYF. The CDR3 region has the DNA TGCGCCAGCAGCTTGGTTATGATAGCGGGAGGGGCGGGACTGCAGTATTTT. V gene TRBV5-1 combines with J gene TRBJ2-3, with TRBD2 identical over 11 bases. V was pared by 0 bases and J by 11 bases, with 14 bases of the junction left unmatched. The CDR3 is 17 residues long. CDR1 is SGHRS, CDR2 YFSETQ, per germline.

The J gene is TRBJ2-2, the V gene TRBV7-8; D remains ambiguous. Looked up from germline, CDR1 is SGHVS and CDR2 is FQNEAQ. There are 14 residues in the CDR3. Deletions cut 7 bases from V and 1 base from J, with 10 bases between. The chain's CDR3 is CASTFRLNTGELFF. The CDR3 DNA sequence: TGTGCCAGCACCTTTCGTCTGAACACCGGGGAGCTGTTTTTT.

This clone was observed a single time. This sample also contains other DNA sequences that code for the same CDR3. This chain connects TRBV5-6 to TRBJ2-5; 7 bases align to TRBD2. Germline CDR1 SGHDT, CDR2 YYEEEE. The ends lost 1 base at V and 3 bases at J; junction bases unmatched: 0. The CDR3 has 13 amino acids. This CDR3 is CASSLREEETQYF. CDR3 DNA sequence: TGTGCCAGCAGCTTGCGGGAGGAAGAGACCCAGTACTTC.

J is TRBJ1-2 and V is TRBV29-1; the D gene is possibly TRBD1 (6 bases). Germline V gene data show CDR1 as SQVTM and CDR2 as ANQGSEA. The CDR3 is made up of 11 amino acids. The V end lost 5 bases, the J end lost 9 bases, and 13 bases lay between the germline ends. DNA of the CDR3: TGCAGCGTTTATACAGGGATGAGCTACACCTTC. Protein product: CSVYTGMSYTF.

CDR3 amino acids: CASTPPRPTEQFF. CDR3 nucleotide sequence: TGTGCCAGCACCCCCCCCCGCCCGACTGAGCAGTTCTTC. The chain combines TRBV12-3 or TRBV12-4 with TRBJ2-1; D gene ambiguous. Trimming cost V 7 bases and J 9 bases, with 16 bases left between them. This CDR3 is built from 13 residues.

The rearrangement links TRBV10-3 to TRBJ2-7; 13 nucleotides line up with TRBD2. With 10 bases clipped from V and 0 bases from J, the junction kept 6 bases outside the gene matches. Germline-derived CDR1 and CDR2 are ENHRY and SYGVKD. CDR3 length: 15 amino acids. For the CDR3, the DNA is TGTGCCACCGGGACTAGCGGGGACAGCTCCTACGAGCAGTACTTC. Translation: CATGTSGDSSYEQYF.

This clone was picked up a small number of times. This CDR3 reads CASSLAKGSDEQYF. The CDR3 DNA reads TGTGCCAGCAGCTTGGCAAAGGGGTCGGACGAGCAGTACTTC. The rearrangement links TRBV5-4 to TRBJ2-7, with D possibly being TRBD1 (5 bases). This CDR3 has 14 amino acids. CDR1 is SGHNT and CDR2 is YYREEE in the germline V gene (reference sequence). With 0 bases removed from V and 5 bases from J, the gap between germline ends came to 12 bases.

V gene TRBV28 combines with J gene TRBJ2-5; 8 nucleotides align to TRBD2. The CDR3 has 15 residues. V shed 5 bases and J 2 bases; nucleotides not matched to a gene: 7. Germline V lookup: CDR1 MDHEN, CDR2 SYDVKM. As DNA, the CDR3 is TGTGCCAGCAGTGGGCTAGCGGGCCAACAAGAGACCCAGTACTTC. Translated, it gives CASSGLAGQQETQYF. Variable domain in full (rest from reference TRBV28 and TRBJ2-5): DVKVTQSSRYLVKRTGEKVFLECVQDMDHENMFWYRQDPGLGLRLIYFSYDVKMKEKGDIPEGYSVSREKKERFSLILESASTNQTSMYLCASSGLAGQQETQYFGPGTRLLVL.

V usage is TRBV2 and J usage is TRBJ2-7; D is uncertain. This CDR3 is 12 amino acids long. In germline, CDR1 is SNHLY, CDR2 FYNNEI. V was pared by 6 bases and J by 4 bases, with 10 bases between. The DNA of the CDR3 is TGTGCCAGCAGGCCTTTAAGGTACGAGCAGTACTTC. Protein product: CASRPLRYEQYF.

This sequence joins TRBV15 and TRBJ2-2; D might be TRBD2 (5 bases). CDR1 and CDR2 from the germline V gene are LNHNV and YYDKDF (reference sequence). The V end lost 1 base, the J end lost 1 base, and 10 bases lay between the germline ends. The CDR3 totals 16 residues. The CDR3 bases are TGTGCCACCAGCAGAGGAACCGGGGAGAACACCGGGGAGCTGTTTTTT. It is translated as CATSRGTGENTGELFF.

J is TRBJ1-4 and V is TRBV28, with a weak D call TRBD1 (6 bases). This CDR3 has 15 residues. Germline V CDR1 and CDR2: MDHEN, SYDVKM. Trimming stripped 6 bases from V and 8 bases from J, with 19 bases between. The CDR3 loop is CASRDTKGGREKLFF. The CDR3 DNA follows: TGTGCCAGCAGGGACACTAAGGGGGGTAGGGAAAAACTGTTTTTT.

This clone was found once. J is TRBJ2-1 and V is TRBV28, with D perhaps TRBD1 (6 bases). The V gene's germline CDR1 is MDHEN and CDR2 SYDVKM. Trimming took off 6 bases at V and 5 bases at J, with 11 bases between the two ends. CDR3 length equals 13 residues. The CDR3 sequence is CASRIGQNNEQFF. CDR3 nucleotide sequence: TGTGCCAGCAGAATCGGACAGAACAATGAGCAGTTCTTC. Using reference TRBV28 and TRBJ2-1 for the parts outside the CDR3, the full variable domain is DVKVTQSSRYLVKRTGEKVFLECVQDMDHENMFWYRQDPGLGLRLIYFSYDVKMKEKGDIPEGYSVSREKKERFSLILESASTNQTSMYLCASRIGQNNEQFFGPGTRLTVL.

The chain recombines TRBV4-3 with TRBJ2-7, with D possibly being TRBD1 (8 bases). Germline V lookup: CDR1 LGHNA, CDR2 YSLEER. The CDR3 runs 15 residues. With 1 base removed from V and 3 bases from J, the gap between germline ends came to 13 bases. CDR3 bases: TGCGCCAGCAGCCAAGTCACAGGGGGGGGCTACGAGCAGTACTTC. Residues: CASSQVTGGGYEQYF.

This sequence joins TRBV9 and TRBJ1-5; a possible D gene is TRBD1 (5 bases). Trimming took off 1 base at V and 3 bases at J, with 11 bases between the two ends. Looked up from germline, CDR1 is SGDLS and CDR2 is YYNGEE. This CDR3 has 15 amino acids. The CDR3 loop reads CASSVSGDLNQPQHF. DNA for the CDR3: TGTGCCAGCAGCGTATCGGGGGACCTCAATCAGCCCCAGCATTTT.

The CDR3 loop is CASSSPGVIRGRNEQFF. DNA of the CDR3: TGTGCCAGCAGCTCCCCCGGGGTCATCCGGGGGCGCAATGAGCAGTTCTTC. The gene calls are TRBV7-9 and TRBJ2-1; D is perhaps TRBD1 or TRBD2 (6 bases each). The CDR3 sequence is 17 residues long. Trimming took off 4 bases at V and 6 bases at J, with 22 bases between the two ends. CDR1 is SEHNR, CDR2 FQNEAQ, per germline (reference sequence).

This chain connects TRBV14 to TRBJ2-1, with 8 positions matching TRBD2. The trim removed 3 bases at V and 0 bases at J, leaving 4 bases unmatched. The CDR3 sequence is 16 residues long. Germline V CDR1 and CDR2: SGHDN, FVKESK. The CDR3: CASSQGLVSSYNEQFF. In DNA, the CDR3 is TGTGCCAGCAGCCAGGGACTAGTCAGCTCCTACAATGAGCAGTTCTTC.

V and J are TRBV7-2 and TRBJ2-7; a possible D gene is TRBD2 (6 bases). Between the trimmed V and J ends, which lost 5 bases and 2 bases, there was a span of 13 bases. The CDR3 spans 14 residues. Per germline, CDR1 SGHTA and CDR2 FQGNSA. The CDR3 nucleotides are TGTGCCAGCAGCAGGGACTCGCGCGCCTACGAGCAGTACTTC. Translation: CASSRDSRAYEQYF.

Comments on this clone: The same CDR3 is also encoded by other DNA sequences in this sample. The rearrangement links TRBV18 to TRBJ1-5; D not certain. Between the trimmed V and J ends, which lost 1 base and 5 bases, there was a span of 6 bases. Germline V gives CDR1 KGHSH, CDR2 LQKENI. CDR3 length: 13 amino acids. CDR3 sequence: CASSPQRDQPQHF. Written as DNA, the CDR3 is TGTGCCAGCTCACCACAGCGAGATCAGCCCCAGCATTTT.

The V call is TRBV14, the J call TRBJ2-5; weak D call: TRBD2 (6 bases). Trimming took off 0 bases at V and 13 bases at J, with 9 bases between the two ends. From germline, CDR1 is SGHDN and CDR2 FVKESK. The CDR3 spans 11 residues. The CDR3, as DNA: TGTGCCAGCAGCCAAGACGGGGAGGCGTACTTC. This gives the protein CASSQDGEAYF.

V usage is TRBV3-1 (or the pseudogene TRBV3-2) and J usage is TRBJ1-4; 8 bases map to TRBD1. This CDR3 comprises 15 residues. CDR1 LGHDT and CDR2 YNNKEL come from the germline V gene (reference sequence). J was trimmed by 5 bases and V by 4 bases; bases with no gene match: 6. The CDR3 region is CASSLRTGMNEKLFF. CDR3 nucleotide sequence: TGTGCCAGCAGCCTACGGACAGGGATGAATGAAAAACTGTTTTTT.